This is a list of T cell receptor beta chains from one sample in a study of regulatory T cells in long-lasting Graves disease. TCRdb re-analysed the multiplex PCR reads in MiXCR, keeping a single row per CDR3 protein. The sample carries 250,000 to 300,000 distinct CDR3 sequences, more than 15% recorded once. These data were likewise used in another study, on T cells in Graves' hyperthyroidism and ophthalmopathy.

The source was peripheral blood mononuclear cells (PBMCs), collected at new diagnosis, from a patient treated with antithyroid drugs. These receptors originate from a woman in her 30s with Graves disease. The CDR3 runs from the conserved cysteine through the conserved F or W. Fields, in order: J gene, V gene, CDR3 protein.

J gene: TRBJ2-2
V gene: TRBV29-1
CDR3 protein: CSIDRGNTGELFF

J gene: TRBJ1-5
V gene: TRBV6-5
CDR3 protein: CASSYRFGGNQPQHF

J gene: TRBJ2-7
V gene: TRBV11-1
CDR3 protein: CASSLGGGEPYEQYF

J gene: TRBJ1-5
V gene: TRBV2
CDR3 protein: CASSPRGLGSEPQHF

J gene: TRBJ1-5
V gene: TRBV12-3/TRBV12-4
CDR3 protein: CASSPTGFDQPQHF

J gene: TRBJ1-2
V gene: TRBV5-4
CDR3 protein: CASSLGVESNYGYTF

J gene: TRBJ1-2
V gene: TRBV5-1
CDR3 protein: CASSPYRDNYGYTF

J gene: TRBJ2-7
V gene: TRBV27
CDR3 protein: CASSSLAGLEYEQYF

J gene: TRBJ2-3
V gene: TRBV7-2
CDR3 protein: CASSRTSGGSTDTQYF

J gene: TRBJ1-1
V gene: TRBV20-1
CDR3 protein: CSALPGTGSSEAFF

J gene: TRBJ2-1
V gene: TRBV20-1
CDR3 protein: CSAPRIAGGTDEQFF

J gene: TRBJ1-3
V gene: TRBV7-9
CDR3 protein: CAPGSGNTIYF

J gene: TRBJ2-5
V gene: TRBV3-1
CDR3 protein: CASISKGSAETQYF

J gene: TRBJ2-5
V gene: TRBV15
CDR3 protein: CATSSDGGSSLETQYF

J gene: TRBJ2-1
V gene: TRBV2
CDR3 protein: CASRTGTSEIEQFF

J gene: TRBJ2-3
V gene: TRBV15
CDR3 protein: CATSRWGLADSTGTQYF

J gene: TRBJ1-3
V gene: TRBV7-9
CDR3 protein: CASSWSLGPASGNTIYF

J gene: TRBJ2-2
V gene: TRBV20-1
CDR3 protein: CSARGASRSRTGTAAGELFF

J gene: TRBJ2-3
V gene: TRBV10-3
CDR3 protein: CAISESGGRVSTDTQYF

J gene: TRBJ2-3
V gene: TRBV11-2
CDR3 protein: CASSLDVLAGTTDTQYF

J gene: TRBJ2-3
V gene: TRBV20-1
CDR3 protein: CSASGGGPDTQYF

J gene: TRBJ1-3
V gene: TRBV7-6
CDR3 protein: CASSPDSGGNTIYF

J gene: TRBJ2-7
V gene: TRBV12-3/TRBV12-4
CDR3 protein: CASSYRAFLANLGTEQYF

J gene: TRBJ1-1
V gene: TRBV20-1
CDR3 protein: CSAFRDSVSVAFF

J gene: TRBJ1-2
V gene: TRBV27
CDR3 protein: CASSLKSAPTIYGYTF

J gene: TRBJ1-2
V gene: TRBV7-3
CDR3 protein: CASSERTASYYGYTF

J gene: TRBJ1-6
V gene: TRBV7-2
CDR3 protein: CASSFLQGPRGGSPLHF

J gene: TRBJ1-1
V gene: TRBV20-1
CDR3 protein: CSAGSPDRALTEAFF

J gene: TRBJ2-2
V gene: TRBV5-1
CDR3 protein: CASSLSSGGNTGELFF

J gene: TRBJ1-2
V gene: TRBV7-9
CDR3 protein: CASSFGNYGHTF

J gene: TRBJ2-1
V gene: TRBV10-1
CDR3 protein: CASSEGRGIINEQFF

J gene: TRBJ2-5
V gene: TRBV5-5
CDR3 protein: CASSSDRQETQYF

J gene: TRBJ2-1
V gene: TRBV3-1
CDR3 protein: CASSRLPWEAGGFSYNEQFF

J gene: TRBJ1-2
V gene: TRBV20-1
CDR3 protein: CSARERLGGYTF

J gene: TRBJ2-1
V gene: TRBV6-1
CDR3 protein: CASSGLAGLNEQFF

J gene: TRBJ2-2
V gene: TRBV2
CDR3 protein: CASRGLAGTGELFF

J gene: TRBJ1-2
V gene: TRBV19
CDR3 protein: CASTPRGDSYVYGYTF

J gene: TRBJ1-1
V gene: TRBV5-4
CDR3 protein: CASEGAGATEAFF

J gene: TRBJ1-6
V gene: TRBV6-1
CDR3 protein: CASSEVGHFNSPLHF

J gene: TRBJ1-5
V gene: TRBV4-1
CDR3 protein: CASSQVQEGQPQHF

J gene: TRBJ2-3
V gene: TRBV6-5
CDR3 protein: CASSYSDRFTDTQYF

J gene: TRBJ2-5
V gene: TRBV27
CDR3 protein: CASSFTGGAQETQYF

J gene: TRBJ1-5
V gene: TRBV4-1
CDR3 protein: CASSQAQGGFSNQPQHF

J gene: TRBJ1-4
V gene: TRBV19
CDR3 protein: CASINAGRNEKLFF

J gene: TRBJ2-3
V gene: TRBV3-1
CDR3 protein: CASSQGPSGGNTQYF

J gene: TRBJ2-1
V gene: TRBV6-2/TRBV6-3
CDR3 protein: CASSAANEQFF

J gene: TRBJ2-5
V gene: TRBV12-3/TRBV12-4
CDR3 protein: CASSLGASETQYF

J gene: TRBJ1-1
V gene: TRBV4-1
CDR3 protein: CASSRRWGSENTEAFF

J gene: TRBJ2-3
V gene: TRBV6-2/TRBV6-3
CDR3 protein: CASSYSDRETDTQYF

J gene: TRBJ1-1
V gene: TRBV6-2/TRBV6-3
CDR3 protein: CASSYYSEGLYTEAFF